Following are 24 T cell receptor beta chains from one sample sequenced in a study of CD8+ T cells in alopecia areata. Researchers sorted pooled cutaneous lymph node cells on the basis of CD4, CD8alpha, NKG2D, NKG2ACE and other markers. It was cDNA, reverse transcribed from extracted RNA, that served as the sequencing template. Assay: immunoSEQ multiplex PCR; the TCRdb copy retains only in-frame clones and omits some. This sample carries more than 250,000 clones, none of them present only once. Sequencing was performed on CD4+ T cells sorted from a lymph node. The source of these receptors is a C3H/HeJ mouse with alopecia areata. MHC haplotype of the strain: H2-k.

A remark on this clone: Genes here carry mouse names. The read terminates 4 residues before the CDR3 end, so the remaining end is supplied by the germline J gene. The chain has TRBV5 and TRBJ2-1; 10 bases fit TRBD2. The germline CDR1 and CDR2 sequences are LGHNA and YNLKQL (reference sequence). The J segment lost 5 bases and the V segment lost 2 bases, leaving 9 bases of the junction unmatched. The CDR3 runs 17 residues. CDR3 amino acids: CASSQNPTGGRDAEQFF. CDR3 DNA (partial): TGTGCCAGCAGCCAAAATCCGACTGGGGGGAGGGATGCT.

About this clone: Any gene name here is a mouse gene name. The read is 4 residues too short to cover the CDR3 end, so that end is filled in from the germline J gene. V usage is TRBV17 and J usage is TRBJ2-2; maybe TRBD2 (5 bases). From germline, CDR1 is MNHDT and CDR2 YYDKIL. The CDR3 totals 17 residues. V dropped 2 bases and J dropped 0 bases, with 13 bases sitting between them. The DNA read from the CDR3 is TGTGCTAGCAGTAGATGGGCTGGGAGTGCAAACACCGGG. It codes for CASSRWAGSANTG. The CDR3 as a whole reads CASSRWAGSANTGQLYF.

To note about this clone: Mouse gene names and germline throughout. The CDR3 end lies 4 residues beyond the end of the read and is filled in from the germline J gene. The chain couples TRBV19 to TRBJ2-1; the match to TRBD1 covers 9 bases. Germline CDR1 and CDR2: FNHDT and SITEND (reference sequence). CDR3 size: 16 residues. J gave up 3 bases and V 1 base, and 5 bases lay outside the gene matches. The covered CDR3 bases are TGTGCCAGCAGTATACCATGGGACAGGGCCTATGCT. Its translation is CASSIPWDRAYA. The full CDR3 is CASSIPWDRAYAEQFF.

Note on this clone: The gene names here belong to mouse. The sequence runs out 4 residues before the end of the CDR3; the remainder is reconstructed from the germline J gene. The rearrangement links TRBV14 to TRBJ2-7; 12 bases match TRBD1. CDR3 size: 16 residues. Germline V gene sequence: CDR1 SGHDT, CDR2 FRDEAV. Trimming at V came to 1 base and at J to 3 bases, leaving 5 bases not matched to a gene. CDR3 amino acids: CASSFGTGGRFYEQYF. The sequenced part of the CDR3 DNA is TGTGCCAGCAGTTTCGGGACAGGGGGCAGATTCTAT.

A few counts support this clone. Gene names and germline match the mouse. The read ends 4 residues early relative to the CDR3; the germline J gene fills the gap. V is TRBV31 and J is TRBJ2-3, with unresolved D. Germline lookup yields CDR1 GKSSPN and CDR2 SITVG. Trimming removed 1 base from V and 0 bases from J, with 5 bases in between. The CDR3 sequence is 13 residues long. The CDR3 bases that were read are TGTGCCTGGAGTCACAGTAGTGCAGAA. This encodes CAWSHSSAE. The CDR3, in full, reads CAWSHSSAETLYF.

Notes on this clone: Gene labels here are mouse ones. CDR3 residues: CTCSAETGLNTGQLYF. The part of the CDR3 DNA that was read is TGCACCTGCAGTGCAGAGACAGGGTTGAACACCGGG. V is TRBV1 and J is TRBJ2-2; 7 bases map to TRBD1. The CDR3 end falls 4 residues outside the read, so it is completed with the germline J gene. With V trimmed by 0 bases and J by 2 bases, 3 bases remained unmatched. Germline CDR1 is NSQYPW and CDR2 is LRSPGD (reference sequence). CDR3 length equals 16 residues. Supplemented by reference TRBV1 and TRBJ2-2, the full variable domain reads VTLLEQNPRWRLVPRGQAVNLRCILKNSQYPWMSWYQQDLQKQLQWLFTLRSPGDKEVKSLPGADYLATRVTDTELRLQVANMSQGRTLYCTCSAETGLNTGQLYFGEGSKLTVL.

This clone has only a few counts. Genes and germline come from the mouse. Read coverage stops 4 residues before the CDR3 terminus; the germline J gene supplies the remainder. The gene calls are TRBV19 and TRBJ2-3; TRBD1 agrees at 7 bases. The germline gives CDR1 FNHDT, CDR2 SITEND (reference sequence). CDR3 length equals 15 residues. The V segment lost 5 bases and the J segment 2 bases; nucleotides outside the gene matches: 8. CDR3 residues: CASSPQGSVAETLYF. Incomplete CDR3 DNA: TGTGCCAGCAGCCCACAGGGGTCTGTTGCAGAA.

With respect to this clone: Gene names refer to mouse genes. Read coverage stops 3 residues before the CDR3 terminus; the germline J gene supplies the remainder. The rearrangement joins TRBV29 to TRBJ1-6; D might be TRBD1 (5 bases). TRBJ1-6 is recorded as an ORF, its role being uncertain. With 5 bases removed from V and 0 bases from J, the gap between germline ends came to 8 bases. CDR1 is MSHET and CDR2 is SYDVDS in the germline V gene. The CDR3 has 15 amino acids. This chain's CDR3 is CASSGGNSYNSPLYF. The sequenced CDR3 bases are TGTGCTAGCAGTGGGGGGAATTCCTATAATTCGCCC.

This clone was observed many times. Gene names follow the mouse nomenclature. The missing CDR3 end, 4 residues past where the read stops, is filled in from the germline J gene. The chain is built from TRBV17 and TRBJ2-3; the D gene is possibly TRBD1 (5 bases). V was cut by 1 base and J by 0 bases, with 8 bases left in between. CDR3 size: 15 residues. Germline assignment: CDR1 MNHDT and CDR2 YYDKIL. The chain's CDR3 is CASSRGQTSAETLYF. The DNA read from the CDR3 is TGTGCTAGCAGTAGAGGACAGACTAGTGCAGAA.

In regard to this clone: Here the gene names and germline are mouse. The CDR3 end is not reached by the read, which stops 4 residues before it; the germline J gene fills it in. At the DNA level, this CDR3 is encoded by other sequences in the same sample as well. The chain joins TRBV1 to TRBJ2-1; 7 bases match TRBD1. The length of the CDR3 is 14 residues. Unmatched junction bases numbered 4, after V lost 3 bases and J lost 5 bases. Germline V gives CDR1 NSQYPW, CDR2 LRSPGD (reference sequence). The CDR3: CTCSASGTDAEQFF. Partial CDR3 DNA: TGCACCTGCAGTGCCTCCGGGACAGATGCT.

In the case of this clone: Genes and germline come from the mouse. The read stops 4 residues short of the end of the CDR3; the missing end is completed from the germline J gene. At the DNA level, this CDR3 is encoded by other sequences in the same sample as well. The chain has TRBV19 and TRBJ2-4; no reliable D call. This CDR3 spans 13 amino acids. CDR1 is FNHDT, CDR2 SITEND, per germline (reference sequence). V lost 3 bases to trimming and J lost 0 bases, with 5 bases between them. The CDR3 reads CASSRQSQNTLYF. CDR3 DNA, as far as it was read: TGTGCCAGCAGTAGACAAAGTCAAAAC.

This clone was seen a handful of times. Germline and genes here are mouse. The sequence runs out 4 residues before the end of the CDR3; the remainder is reconstructed from the germline J gene. J is TRBJ1-2 and V is TRBV13-1; D perhaps matches TRBD1 (6 bases). The CDR3 consists of 13 residues. The germline CDR1 and CDR2 sequences are NSHNY and SYGAGN. V was trimmed by 4 bases and J by 1 base, leaving 8 bases between them. The CDR3 loop reads CASSNRENSDYTF. Incomplete CDR3 DNA: TGTGCCAGCAGTAACAGGGAAAACTCC.

For this clone: Gene and germline names: mouse. The sequence runs out 3 residues before the end of the CDR3; the remainder is reconstructed from the germline J gene. The chain is built from TRBV4 and TRBJ1-6; D possibly corresponds to TRBD1 (6 bases). TRBJ1-6 is treated as an ORF (open reading frame) with a function not yet certain. The germline V gene encodes CDR1 LGHDT and CDR2 YNNKQL (reference sequence). V was pared by 4 bases and J by 4 bases, with 8 bases between. The CDR3 covers 14 residues. The DNA read from the CDR3 is TGTGCCAGCAGCTTCGGACAGTATAATTCGCCC. Encoded protein: CASSFGQYNSP. The whole CDR3 protein is CASSFGQYNSPLYF.

This clone was observed a handful of times. Mouse names are used for the genes. Incomplete CDR3 DNA: TGTGCCAGCAGCACCGGGACAGCGGGGGAC. This gives the protein CASSTGTAGD. The whole CDR3 reads CASSTGTAGDTQYF. The J gene is TRBJ2-5, the V gene TRBV19, with TRBD1 matching 7 bases. The sequence runs out 4 residues before the end of the CDR3; the remainder is reconstructed from the germline J gene. From germline, CDR1 is FNHDT and CDR2 SITEND (reference sequence). This CDR3 contains 14 residues.

As concerns this clone: These gene names are mouse names. Sequencing ends 4 residues short of the CDR3 end; the germline J gene provides the rest. V usage is TRBV5 and J usage is TRBJ2-1, with 9 bases matching TRBD1. Germline-derived CDR1 and CDR2 are LGHNA and YNLKQL (reference sequence). This CDR3 region has 15 residues. V trimming: 5 bases; J trimming: 6 bases; junction bases outside the gene matches: 8. CDR3 in amino acids: CASSSRDRESAEQFF. The CDR3 DNA, read in part, is TGTGCCAGCAGCTCTCGGGACAGGGAGAGTGCT.

Comments on this clone: The gene symbols are mouse symbols. The read falls 4 residues short of the CDR3 end, and the missing part is taken from the germline J gene. The chain couples TRBV31 to TRBJ2-2, with 8 bases matching TRBD2. The length of the CDR3 is 14 residues. Germline V lookup: CDR1 GKSSPN, CDR2 SITVG. The ends lost 1 base at V and 3 bases at J; junction bases unmatched: 1. This chain's CDR3 is CAWSPWGDTGQLYF. CDR3 bases read: TGTGCCTGGAGTCCCTGGGGGGACACCGGG.

This clone was found a few times. The gene symbols are mouse symbols. The read ends 4 residues before the CDR3 terminus; that terminus is restored from the germline J gene. V is TRBV1 and J is TRBJ2-1, with D possibly matching TRBD1 (6 bases). Germline CDR1 NSQYPW, CDR2 LRSPGD (reference sequence). The CDR3 is 15 residues long. V dropped 3 bases and J dropped 0 bases, with 9 bases sitting between them. The sequenced part of the CDR3 DNA is TGCACCTGCAGTGCCCGACAGGATAACTATGCT. This codes for CTCSARQDNYA. The entire CDR3 is CTCSARQDNYAEQFF.

About this clone itself: The genes are named according to mouse. The CDR3 goes on 4 residues after the read ends, and that part is filled in from the germline J gene. This chain links TRBV13-3 with TRBJ1-2; TRBD1 is a possible D gene (6 bases). The CDR3 has 13 residues. Germline V gene sequence: CDR1 NNHDY, CDR2 SYVADS. V was clipped by 3 bases and J by 4 bases, with 10 bases between them. The CDR3 spells CASSGGAGSDYTF. The part of the CDR3 DNA that was read is TGTGCCAGCAGTGGGGGGGCCGGCTCC.

Turning to this clone: The gene symbols are mouse symbols. The CDR3 end falls 4 residues outside the read, so it is completed with the germline J gene. The chain employs TRBV13-2 and TRBJ2-7, with TRBD1 matching 8 bases. The CDR3 is 15 residues long. Germline lookup yields CDR1 NNHNN and CDR2 SYGAGS (reference sequence). CDR3 DNA, as far as it was read: TGTGCCAGCGGTGATATTGCCAGGGGGCTATAT. This gives the protein CASGDIARGLY. The full CDR3 sequence reads CASGDIARGLYEQYF.

On this clone: Gene names and germline refer to mouse. The read terminates 4 residues ahead of where the CDR3 ends, so the germline J gene completes it. The rearrangement joins TRBV5 to TRBJ1-2, with TRBD1 matching 7 bases. Germline V gene lookup returns CDR1 LGHNA and CDR2 YNLKQL (reference sequence). The CDR3 spans 14 residues. V dropped 4 bases and J dropped 3; count of bases not matched to a gene: 5. The sequenced part of the CDR3 DNA is TGTGCCAGCAGCCCCCAGGGGGATGACTCC. Encoded protein: CASSPQGDDS. In full, the CDR3 is CASSPQGDDSDYTF.

This clone has just a few counts. Gene names and germline refer to mouse. The CDR3 extends 3 residues past the end of the read, so its final part is completed from the germline J gene. The rearrangement uses TRBV13-3 and TRBJ1-6; D unclear. TRBJ1-6 is an open reading frame whose function is uncertain. The germline CDR1 and CDR2 sequences are NNHDY and SYVADS. Trimming shortened V by 10 bases and J by 10 bases, and 6 bases separated the two germline ends. The CDR3 is 9 amino acids. CDR3 bases read: TGTGCCCTCCCCTCGCCC. Encoded protein: CALPSP. The full CDR3 sequence reads CALPSPLYF.

This clone appeared a few times. Gene names denote mouse genes. The read falls 4 residues short of the CDR3 end, and the missing part is taken from the germline J gene. This sample includes further DNA sequences coding for the same CDR3. The rearrangement joins TRBV5 to TRBJ2-2, with D unclear. In germline, CDR1 is LGHNA, CDR2 YNLKQL (reference sequence). The germline V and J ends were trimmed by 3 bases and 2 bases, with 4 bases remaining between them. There are 13 residues in the CDR3. The CDR3 region is CASSQANTGQLYF. The CDR3 DNA, read in part, is TGTGCCAGCAGCCAGGCCAACACCGGG.

There are a few counts of this clone. Genes and germline are mouse. Read data end 4 residues before the CDR3 end; the end is taken from the germline J gene. This sequence joins TRBV1 and TRBJ2-1; 7 nucleotides line up with TRBD2. This CDR3 spans 15 amino acids. Germline V CDR1 and CDR2: NSQYPW, LRSPGD (reference sequence). The V gene end was trimmed by 1 base and the J gene end by 5 bases; junction bases not matched to a gene: 5. The CDR3 sequence is CTCSAGGGRNAEQFF. Incomplete CDR3 DNA: TGCACCTGCAGTGCAGGGGGGGGGAGGAATGCT.

To note about this clone: Mouse gene names and germline throughout. The read ends 4 residues early relative to the CDR3; the germline J gene fills the gap. V usage is TRBV13-2 and J usage is TRBJ2-3; a possible D gene is TRBD2 (7 bases). Germline V gene data show CDR1 as NNHNN and CDR2 as SYGAGS (reference sequence). With 1 base removed from V and 3 bases from J, the gap between germline ends came to 12 bases. This CDR3 spans 15 amino acids. CDR3 sequence: CASGDRGARAETLYF. The sequenced part of the CDR3 DNA is TGTGCCAGCGGTGATCGGGGGGCGCGCGCAGAA.